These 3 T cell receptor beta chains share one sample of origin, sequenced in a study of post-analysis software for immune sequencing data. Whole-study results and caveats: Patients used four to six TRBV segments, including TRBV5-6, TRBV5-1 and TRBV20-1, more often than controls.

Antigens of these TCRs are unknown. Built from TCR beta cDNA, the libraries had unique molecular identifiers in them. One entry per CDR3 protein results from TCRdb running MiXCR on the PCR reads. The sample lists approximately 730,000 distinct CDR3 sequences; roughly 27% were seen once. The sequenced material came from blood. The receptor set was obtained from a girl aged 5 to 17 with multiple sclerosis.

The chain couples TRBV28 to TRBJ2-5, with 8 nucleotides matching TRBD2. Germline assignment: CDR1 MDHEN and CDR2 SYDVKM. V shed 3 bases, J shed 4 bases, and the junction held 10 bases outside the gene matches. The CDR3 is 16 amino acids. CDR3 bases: TGTGCCAGCAGTTTGAGCCGGGGGGGACTTCGAGAGACCCAGTACTTC. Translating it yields CASSLSRGGLRETQYF.

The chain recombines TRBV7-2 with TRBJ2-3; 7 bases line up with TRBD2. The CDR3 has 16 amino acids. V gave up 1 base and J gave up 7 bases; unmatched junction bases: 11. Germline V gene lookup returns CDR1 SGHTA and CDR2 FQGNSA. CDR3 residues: CASSLGSGVGSNTQYF. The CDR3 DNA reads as TGTGCCAGCAGCTTAGGCAGCGGGGTCGGTTCTAATACGCAGTATTTT. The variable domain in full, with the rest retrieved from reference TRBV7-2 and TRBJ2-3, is GAGVSQSPSNKVTEKGKDVELRCDPISGHTALYWYRQSLGQGLEFLIYFQGNSAPDKSGLPSDRFSAERTGGSVSTLTIQRTQQEDSAVYLCASSLGSGVGSNTQYFGPGTRLTVL.

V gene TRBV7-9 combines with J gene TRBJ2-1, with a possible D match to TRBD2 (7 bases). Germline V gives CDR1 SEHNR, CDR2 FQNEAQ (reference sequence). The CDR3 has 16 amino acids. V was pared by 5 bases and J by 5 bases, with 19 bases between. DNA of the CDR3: TGTGCCAGCAGCCCATGGGGGGGGGCAGGTCACAATGAGCAGTTCTTC. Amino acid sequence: CASSPWGGAGHNEQFF. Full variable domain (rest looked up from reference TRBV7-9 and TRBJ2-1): DTGVSQNPRHKITKRGQNVTFRCDPISEHNRLYWYRQTLGQGPEFLTYFQNEAQLEKSRLLSDRFSAERPKGSFSTLEIQRTEQGDSAMYLCASSPWGGAGHNEQFFGPGTRLTVL.